Presented here are 6 T cell receptor beta chains from one specimen sequenced in a study of T cells after yellow fever vaccination. Via MiXCR, TCRdb re-called the 5' RACE reads, giving one row per CDR3 protein. This sample has approximately 550,000 distinct CDR3 sequences, with approximately 12% found just once. The source material was PBMCs, sampled on the day of the yellow fever booster vaccination. The receptor source for this set is a young man who received the YFV17D yellow fever vaccine.

This clonotype was seen at least ten times. The V and J genes are TRBV18 and TRBJ1-5; TRBD1 matches 7 bases. The CDR3 runs to 14 residues. V trimming: 4 bases; J trimming: 4 bases; junction bases outside the gene matches: 4. Germline values: CDR1 KGHSH, CDR2 LQKENI. CDR3: CASSQGAVNQPQHF. Here the CDR3 DNA reads TGTGCCAGCTCACAGGGGGCGGTGAATCAGCCCCAGCATTTT.

This clonotype appeared many times. The genes are TRBV7-9 and TRBJ2-1, with 7 bases fitting TRBD2. The J segment lost 6 bases and the V segment lost 4 bases, leaving 9 bases of the junction unmatched. Per the germline V gene, CDR1 is SEHNR and CDR2 is FQNEAQ (reference sequence). The CDR3 totals 15 residues. As DNA, the CDR3 is TGTGCCAGCAGCTCCTTGGCGGGAGTCGGCAATGAGCAGTTCTTC. This gives the protein CASSSLAGVGNEQFF.

This chain uses TRBV6-5 with TRBJ2-7; 10 nucleotides line up with TRBD1. V shed 5 bases, J shed 1 base, and the junction held 5 bases outside the gene matches. This CDR3 comprises 15 residues. Per the germline V gene, CDR1 is MNHEY and CDR2 is SVGAGI. The CDR3 DNA sequence: TGTGCCAGCAGTAACGGACAGGGGGGATCCTACGAGCAGTACTTC. Protein: CASSNGQGGSYEQYF.

The table lists this clonotype with many counts. The chain is built from TRBV7-2 and TRBJ2-5, with TRBD2 as a possible D gene (5 bases). V was trimmed by 5 bases and J by 2 bases, leaving 12 bases between them. This CDR3 contains 14 residues. CDR1 is SGHTA, CDR2 FQGNSA, per germline. The chain's CDR3 is CASSPGGLQETQYF. The CDR3 nucleotides are TGTGCCAGCAGCCCCGGCGGGCTACAAGAGACCCAGTACTTC.

The chain employs TRBV6-1 and TRBJ2-1, with 11 bases aligning to TRBD2. Unmatched junction bases numbered 12, after V lost 6 bases and J lost 8 bases. Germline V gene lookup returns CDR1 MNHNS and CDR2 SASEGT. This CDR3 is built from 16 residues. As DNA, the CDR3 is TGTGCCAGCAGAAAGACCGGGACTAGCGGTACCCATGAGCAGTTCTTC. Its translation is CASRKTGTSGTHEQFF.

This clonotype has a count of ten or more. The genes are TRBV5-1 and TRBJ2-5; weak D call: TRBD1 (6 bases). Germline lookup yields CDR1 SGHRS and CDR2 YFSETQ. Trimming pared 1 base from V and 4 bases from J, leaving 8 bases between. The CDR3 covers 13 residues. For the CDR3, the DNA is TGCGCCAGCAGCTTGTTCAGGGGAGAGACCCAGTACTTC. This sequence encodes CASSLFRGETQYF. The whole variable domain, filled in from reference TRBV5-1 and TRBJ2-5, reads KAGVTQTPRYLIKTRGQQVTLSCSPISGHRSVSWYQQTPGQGLQFLFEYFSETQRNKGNFPGRFSGRQFSNSRSEMNVSTLELGDSALYLCASSLFRGETQYFGPGTRLLVL.